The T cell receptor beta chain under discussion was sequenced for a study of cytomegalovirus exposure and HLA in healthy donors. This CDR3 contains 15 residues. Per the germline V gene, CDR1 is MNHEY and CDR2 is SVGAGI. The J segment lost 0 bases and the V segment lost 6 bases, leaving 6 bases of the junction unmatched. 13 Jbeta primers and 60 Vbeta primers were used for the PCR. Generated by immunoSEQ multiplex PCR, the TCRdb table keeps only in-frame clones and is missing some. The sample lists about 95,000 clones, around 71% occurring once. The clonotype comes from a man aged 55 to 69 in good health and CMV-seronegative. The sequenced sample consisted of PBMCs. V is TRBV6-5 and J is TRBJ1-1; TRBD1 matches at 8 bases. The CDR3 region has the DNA TGTGCCAGCAGAATAGTGGGACAGGTGAACACTGAAGCTTTCTTT. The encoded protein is CASRIVGQVNTEAFF.